These 27 T cell receptor beta chains were sequenced from one sample in a study of Ad26.COV2.S vaccination and SARS-CoV-2 variants. Treatment reported: 19 received Ad26.COV2.S at low or high dose, single or two shots; 5 received placebo; per-sample allocation not given. Sampling was done on day 63 after the first vaccine or placebo injection. The protocol was immunoSEQ multiplex PCR, while the TCRdb copy is restricted to in-frame clones and leaves out a portion. The sample consists of some 320,000 clones, 85% of them appearing once. Specimen: peripheral blood, collected in a trial of Ad26.COV2.S vaccine versus placebo. These receptors came from a person aged 18-60 years who received the Ad26.COV2.S COVID-19 vaccine or a placebo.

V usage is TRBV4-1 and J usage is TRBJ1-4; D gene uncertain. The CDR3 is 15 amino acids. The germline V gene has CDR1 MGHRA and CDR2 YSYEKL. The V gene lost 4 bases and the J gene lost 5 bases, with 14 bases spanning the gap. The CDR3 is CASSPAARENEKLFF. The CDR3 DNA reads TGCGCCAGCAGCCCCGCGGCGAGGGAAAATGAAAAACTGTTTTTT.

The J gene is TRBJ1-3, the V gene TRBV7-9, with TRBD1 as a possible D gene (5 bases). This CDR3 is 15 amino acids long. Trimming left V 4 bases short and J 0 bases short, with 10 bases between. Looked up from germline, CDR1 is SEHNR and CDR2 is FQNEAQ (reference sequence). The CDR3 protein is CASSSTVSSGNTIYF. CDR3 nucleotides: TGTGCCAGCAGCTCGACAGTCAGCTCTGGAAACACCATATATTTT.

This chain links TRBV2 with TRBJ1-5; weak D call: TRBD1 (5 bases). Germline V gene sequence: CDR1 SNHLY, CDR2 FYNNEI. Trimming took off 7 bases at V and 4 bases at J, with 14 bases between the two ends. The CDR3 runs to 14 residues. Here the CDR3 DNA reads TGTGCCAGCATGGGCTCGGGGGTGAATCAGCCCCAGCATTTT. Its protein is CASMGSGVNQPQHF.

The chain couples TRBV6-1 to TRBJ1-2; D ambiguous. V gave up 1 base and J gave up 2 bases, with 8 bases separating them. The CDR3 loop spans 14 amino acids. CDR1 is MNHNS, CDR2 SASEGT, per germline. DNA of the CDR3: TGTGCCAGCAGTGAAGGTTTCGGGAACTATGGCTACACCTTC. It codes for CASSEGFGNYGYTF.

This sequence joins TRBV10-3 and TRBJ2-5; 13 nucleotides match TRBD2. J was trimmed by 9 bases and V by 5 bases; bases with no gene match: 12. This CDR3 is 16 amino acids long. Germline V gene lookup returns CDR1 ENHRY and CDR2 SYGVKD. In DNA form, the CDR3 reads TGTGCCATCAGTCGGACTAGCGGGGGAGACGGTGACGCCCAGTACTTC. The encoded protein is CAISRTSGGDGDAQYF.

The chain combines TRBV21-1 with TRBJ2-7; the DNA was not used to check the table's D call, TRBD1. TRBV21-1 is classified as a pseudogene. The CDR3 runs 15 residues. This chain's CDR3 is CASSKGGQGKYEQYF. CDR3 nucleotide sequence: TGTGCCAGCAGCAAAGGGGGACAGGGGAAGTACGAGCAGTACTTC.

This chain joins TRBV16 and TRBJ2-7; no firm D call. The ends were cut back, 0 bases at V and 4 bases at J, with 10 bases in the middle. Germline V lookup: CDR1 KGHSY, CDR2 FQNENV. The CDR3 is made up of 14 amino acids. Written as DNA, the CDR3 is TGTGCCAGCAGCCAATCTTCTAGAGCATACGAGCAGTACTTC. This encodes CASSQSSRAYEQYF. The full variable domain, rest sourced from reference TRBV16 and TRBJ2-7, is GEEVAQTPKHLVRGEGQKAKLYCAPIKGHSYVFWYQQVLKNEFKFLISFQNENVFDETGMPKERFSAKCLPNSPCSLEIQATKLEDSAVYFCASSQSSRAYEQYFGPGTRLTVT.

The J gene is TRBJ1-5, the V gene TRBV7-2; 8 bases line up with TRBD1. Germline trimming cut 1 base from V and 6 bases from J; bases unmatched to any gene: 5. The CDR3 has 15 residues. Germline CDR1 and CDR2: SGHTA and FQGNSA. The CDR3 DNA is TGTGCCAGCAGCTTAGGACAGGGGAGTTTTCAGCCCCAGCATTTT. Protein sequence: CASSLGQGSFQPQHF.

The chain carries TRBV20-1 and TRBJ1-2; TRBD1 agrees at 7 bases. This CDR3 has 10 amino acids. Per germline, CDR1 DFQATT and CDR2 SNEGSKA (reference sequence). J lost 11 bases, V lost 5 bases, and 5 bases had no gene match. This CDR3 reads CSAGDRVYTF. The CDR3 nucleotides are TGCAGTGCTGGCGACAGGGTGTACACCTTC.

CDR3 sequence reads: CASSFDGLSNQPQHF. The DNA for the CDR3 is TGCGCCAGCAGCTTTGACGGGCTAAGCAATCAGCCCCAGCATTTT. This sequence joins TRBV5-1 and TRBJ1-5; D gene ambiguous. V lost 2 bases and J 1 base, leaving 10 bases between the germline ends. The germline V gene has CDR1 SGHRS and CDR2 YFSETQ. The CDR3 contains 15 residues.

This chain links TRBV7-2 with TRBJ1-2; TRBD1 agrees at 8 bases. The V gene's germline CDR1 is SGHTA and CDR2 FQGNSA. The CDR3 covers 15 residues. V trimming: 2 bases; J trimming: 7 bases; junction bases outside the gene matches: 9. CDR3 protein: CASSLIRGRLGGYTF. DNA of the CDR3: TGTGCCAGCAGCTTAATCAGGGGGCGCCTCGGTGGCTACACCTTC.

This clone was counted once. Other DNA sequences in the same sample also yield this CDR3. The rearrangement links TRBV7-9 to TRBJ1-1, with TRBD1 matching over 7 bases. Per the germline V gene, CDR1 is SEHNR and CDR2 is FQNEAQ (reference sequence). V shed 5 bases, J shed 5 bases, and the junction held 2 bases outside the gene matches. The CDR3 length is 12 residues. CDR3 amino acids: CASSKTGTEAFF. CDR3 in DNA: TGTGCCAGCAGCAAGACAGGGACTGAAGCTTTCTTT. Complete variable domain (other parts from reference TRBV7-9 and TRBJ1-1): DTGVSQNPRHKITKRGQNVTFRCDPISEHNRLYWYRQTLGQGPEFLTYFQNEAQLEKSRLLSDRFSAERPKGSFSTLEIQRTEQGDSAMYLCASSKTGTEAFFGQGTRLTVV.

This sequence joins TRBV29-1 and TRBJ1-2; 10 nucleotides agree with TRBD1. Germline loops: CDR1 SQVTM, CDR2 ANQGSEA. This CDR3 has 19 amino acids. V shed 6 bases, J shed 3 bases, and the junction held 22 bases outside the gene matches. The CDR3 loop reads CSVPHRTGGSYGGYYGYTF. The DNA of the CDR3 is TGCAGCGTCCCCCACCGGACAGGGGGGTCCTATGGGGGGTACTATGGCTACACCTTC.

The CDR3 here is CARQGAGVDSPLHF. The CDR3 DNA sequence: TGTGCTAGACAGGGGGCGGGGGTCGATTCACCCCTCCACTTT. The chain carries TRBV2 and TRBJ1-6; 10 positions agree with TRBD1. CDR1 and CDR2 (germline): SNHLY, FYNNEI. The CDR3 length is 14 residues.

This chain uses TRBV12-3 or TRBV12-4 with TRBJ1-2; D is perhaps TRBD1 (5 bases). Trimming pared 7 bases from V and 8 bases from J, leaving 17 bases between. The CDR3 sequence is 13 residues long. CDR3 sequence: CASTLGGLRGYTF. In DNA, the CDR3 is TGTGCCAGCACCTTGGGGGGGTTACGAGGCTACACCTTC.

The gene calls are TRBV10-3 and TRBJ2-3; 12 bases are a match to TRBD2. V lost 10 bases, J lost 6 bases, and 11 bases stayed unmatched. Germline V gives CDR1 ENHRY, CDR2 SYGVKD. This CDR3 is 15 amino acids long. CDR3 amino acids: CATQMTSGGTDTQYF. CDR3 bases: TGTGCCACTCAGATGACTAGCGGGGGTACTGATACGCAGTATTTT.

The rearrangement links TRBV9 to TRBJ2-6, with D possibly being TRBD1 (6 bases). The V end was cut by 4 bases, the J end by 0 bases, with 20 bases between. From germline, CDR1 is SGDLS and CDR2 YYNGEE. The length of the CDR3 is 19 residues. The CDR3 reads CASSPQVGTRSSGANVLTF. CDR3 DNA: TGTGCCAGCAGCCCCCAAGTAGGGACAAGGAGCTCTGGGGCCAACGTCCTGACTTTC.

The V call is TRBV6-5, the J call TRBJ2-4; D might be TRBD2 (5 bases). The germline V and J ends were trimmed by 8 bases and 1 base, with 12 bases remaining between them. The V gene's germline CDR1 is MNHEY and CDR2 SVGAGI. CDR3 length: 14 amino acids. The CDR3 DNA is TGTGCCAGCCATCGGTTAGCGGCCAAAAACATTCAGTACTTC. Its protein is CASHRLAAKNIQYF.

The rearrangement joins TRBV7-2 to TRBJ2-7; maybe TRBD2 (6 bases). The CDR3 loop spans 14 amino acids. Germline CDR1 and CDR2: SGHTA and FQGNSA. The V gene lost 5 bases and the J gene lost 1 base, with 12 bases spanning the gap. DNA of the CDR3: TGTGCCAGCAGCCCCCGGGACTCATCCTACGAGCAGTACTTC. Amino acid sequence: CASSPRDSSYEQYF.

This clone has more than one count but fewer than ten. V usage is TRBV28 and J usage is TRBJ2-6; TRBD1 matches 8 bases. Germline-derived CDR1 and CDR2 are MDHEN and SYDVKM. The junction had 7 bases not matched to a gene; V was cut back by 6 bases and J by 0 bases. The CDR3 sequence is 17 residues long. CDR3 bases: TGTGCCAGCAGGCCGACAGGGGTCAGCTCTGGGGCCAACGTCCTGACTTTC. It encodes CASRPTGVSSGANVLTF.

The gene calls are TRBV15 and TRBJ2-5, with D perhaps assigned TRBD1 or TRBD2 (7 bases each). This CDR3 contains 17 residues. Germline V gene sequence: CDR1 LNHNV, CDR2 YYDKDF (reference sequence). With 0 bases removed from V and 3 bases from J, the gap between germline ends came to 17 bases. DNA of the CDR3: TGTGCCACCAGCAGAGATCTGGGGCAGGGGGGGAAAGAGACCCAGTACTTC. Translated: CATSRDLGQGGKETQYF.

The genes are TRBV3-1 (or the pseudogene TRBV3-2) and TRBJ1-1; TRBD1 matches 8 bases. Per germline, CDR1 LGHDT and CDR2 YNNKEL (reference sequence). Trimming took 1 base from V and 10 from J; bases not matched to a gene: 2. The CDR3 length is 12 residues. The DNA of the CDR3 is TGTGCCAGCAGCCAAGGTGGACAGGGAGCTTTCTTT. The encoded protein is CASSQGGQGAFF.

This clone appeared once. The chain carries TRBV7-8 and TRBJ1-3; 9 bases map to TRBD1. This CDR3 comprises 16 residues. Germline V CDR1 and CDR2: SGHVS, FQNEAQ. The V segment lost 2 bases and the J segment 4 bases; nucleotides outside the gene matches: 6. The CDR3: CASSLIGGTGGNTIYF. The CDR3 bases are TGTGCCAGCAGCTTAATCGGAGGGACAGGGGGAAACACCATATATTTT.

The chain recombines TRBV30 with TRBJ1-5; TRBD1 agrees at 8 bases. V was pared by 5 bases and J by 2 bases, with 11 bases of the junction left unmatched. There are 16 residues in the CDR3. The germline CDR1 and CDR2 sequences are GTSNPN and SVGIG (reference sequence). CDR3 protein: CAWYRTGFKGNQPQHF. For the CDR3, the DNA is TGTGCCTGGTACAGGACAGGGTTTAAGGGCAATCAGCCCCAGCATTTT.

This clone has a single count. The chain is built from TRBV4-1 and TRBJ2-1, with 7 positions matching TRBD1. The CDR3 covers 15 residues. CDR1 MGHRA and CDR2 YSYEKL come from the germline V gene. V shed 4 bases, J shed 5 bases, and the junction held 8 bases outside the gene matches. DNA of the CDR3: TGCGCCAGCAGCCGAGACAGGGACGGGGACAATGAGCAGTTCTTC. As protein: CASSRDRDGDNEQFF.

V usage is TRBV5-1 and J usage is TRBJ1-1, with unresolved D. The length of the CDR3 is 13 residues. The germline CDR1 and CDR2 sequences are SGHRS and YFSETQ. Trimming took 0 bases from V and 6 from J, leaving 9 bases between them. The CDR3 is CASSLGSFAEAFF. The DNA for the CDR3 is TGCGCCAGCAGCTTGGGGTCTTTTGCTGAAGCTTTCTTT.

The chain has TRBV2 and TRBJ2-2, with TRBD2 matching over 12 bases. J lost 7 bases, V lost 3 bases, and 9 bases had no gene match. This CDR3 is 17 amino acids long. Per germline, CDR1 SNHLY and CDR2 FYNNEI. Here the CDR3 reads CASSDHPSGGAYGELFF. Written as DNA, the CDR3 is TGTGCCAGCAGTGACCACCCTAGCGGGGGGGCTTACGGGGAGCTGTTTTTT.